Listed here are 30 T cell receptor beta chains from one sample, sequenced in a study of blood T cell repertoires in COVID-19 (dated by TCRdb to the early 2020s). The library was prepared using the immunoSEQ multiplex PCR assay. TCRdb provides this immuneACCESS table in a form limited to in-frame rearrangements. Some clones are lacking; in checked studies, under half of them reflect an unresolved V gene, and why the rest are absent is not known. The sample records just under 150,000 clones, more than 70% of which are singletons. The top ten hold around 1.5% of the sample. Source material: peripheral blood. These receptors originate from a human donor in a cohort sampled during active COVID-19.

The CDR3 reads CASRPLGEGGELFF. The CDR3 DNA reads as TGTGCCAGCAGGCCGTTGGGGGAGGGCGGGGAGCTGTTTTTT. The V and J genes are TRBV25-1 and TRBJ2-2, with 7 bases that match TRBD2. The CDR3 is made up of 14 amino acids. Unmatched junction bases numbered 8, after V lost 6 bases and J lost 7 bases. Per germline, CDR1 MGHDK and CDR2 SYGVNS.

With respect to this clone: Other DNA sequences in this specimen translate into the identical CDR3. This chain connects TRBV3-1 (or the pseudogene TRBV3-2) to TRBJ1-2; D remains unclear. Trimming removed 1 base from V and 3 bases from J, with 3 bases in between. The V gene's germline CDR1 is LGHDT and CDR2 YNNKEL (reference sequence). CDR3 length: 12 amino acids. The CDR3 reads CASSQADYGYTF. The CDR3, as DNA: TGTGCCAGCAGCCAAGCCGACTATGGCTACACCTTC.

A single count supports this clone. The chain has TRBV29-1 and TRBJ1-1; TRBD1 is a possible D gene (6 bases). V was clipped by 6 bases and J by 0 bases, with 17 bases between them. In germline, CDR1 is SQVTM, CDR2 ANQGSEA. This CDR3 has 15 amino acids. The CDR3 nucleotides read TGCAGCGTGGCCAGGGGCTGGGGGATGAACACTGAAGCTTTCTTT. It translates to CSVARGWGMNTEAFF.

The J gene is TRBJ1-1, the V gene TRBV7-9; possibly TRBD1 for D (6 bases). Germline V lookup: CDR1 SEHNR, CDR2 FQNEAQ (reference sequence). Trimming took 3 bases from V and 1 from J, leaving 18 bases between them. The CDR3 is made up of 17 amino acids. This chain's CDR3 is CASSFGGPGPGNTEAFF. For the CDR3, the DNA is TGTGCCAGCAGCTTCGGGGGGCCCGGTCCGGGGAACACTGAAGCTTTCTTT.

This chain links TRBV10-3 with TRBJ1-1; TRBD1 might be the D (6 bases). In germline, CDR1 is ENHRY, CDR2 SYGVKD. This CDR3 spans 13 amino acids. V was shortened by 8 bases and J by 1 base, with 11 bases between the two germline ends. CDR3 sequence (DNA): TGTGCCATCTCTCGGACAGAGAACACTGAAGCTTTCTTT. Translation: CAISRTENTEAFF.

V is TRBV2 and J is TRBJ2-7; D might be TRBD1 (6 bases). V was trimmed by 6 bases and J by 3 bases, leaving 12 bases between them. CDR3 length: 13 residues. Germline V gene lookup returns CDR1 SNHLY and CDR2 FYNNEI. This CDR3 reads CASSLDSIYEQYF. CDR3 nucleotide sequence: TGTGCCAGCAGCCTGGACAGCATCTACGAGCAGTACTTC.

The CDR3 sequence is CASSFPGAFYNEQFF. As DNA, the CDR3 is TGTGCCAGCAGCTTCCCTGGGGCCTTTTACAATGAGCAGTTCTTC. The chain carries TRBV9 and TRBJ2-1, with a weak D call TRBD1 (5 bases). This CDR3 is built from 15 residues. The ends were cut back, 4 bases at V and 4 bases at J, with 15 bases in the middle. CDR1 and CDR2 (germline): SGDLS, YYNGEE.

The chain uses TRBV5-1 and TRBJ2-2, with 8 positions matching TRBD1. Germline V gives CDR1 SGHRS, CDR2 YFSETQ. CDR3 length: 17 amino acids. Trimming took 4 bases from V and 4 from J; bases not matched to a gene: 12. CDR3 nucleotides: TGCGCCAGCAGCGTGCGACAGGGGACCCCTTCCACCGGGGAGCTGTTTTTT. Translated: CASSVRQGTPSTGELFF.

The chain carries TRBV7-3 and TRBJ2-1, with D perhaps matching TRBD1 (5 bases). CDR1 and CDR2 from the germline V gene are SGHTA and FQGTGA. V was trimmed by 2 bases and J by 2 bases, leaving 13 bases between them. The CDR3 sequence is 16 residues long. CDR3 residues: CASSLWARATYNEQFF. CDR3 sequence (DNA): TGTGCCAGCAGCTTATGGGCCAGGGCCACCTACAATGAGCAGTTCTTC. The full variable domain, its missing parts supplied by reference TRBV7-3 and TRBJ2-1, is GAGVSQTPSNKVTEKGKYVELRCDPISGHTALYWYRQSLGQGPEFLIYFQGTGAADDSGLPNDRFFAVRPEGSVSTLKIQRTERGDSAVYLCASSLWARATYNEQFFGPGTRLTVL.

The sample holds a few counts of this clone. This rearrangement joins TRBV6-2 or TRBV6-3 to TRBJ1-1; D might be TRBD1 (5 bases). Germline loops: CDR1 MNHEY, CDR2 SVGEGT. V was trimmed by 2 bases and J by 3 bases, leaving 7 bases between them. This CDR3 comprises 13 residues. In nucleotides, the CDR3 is TGTGCCAGCAGTTACGGGGCGGACACTGAAGCTTTCTTT. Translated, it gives CASSYGADTEAFF.

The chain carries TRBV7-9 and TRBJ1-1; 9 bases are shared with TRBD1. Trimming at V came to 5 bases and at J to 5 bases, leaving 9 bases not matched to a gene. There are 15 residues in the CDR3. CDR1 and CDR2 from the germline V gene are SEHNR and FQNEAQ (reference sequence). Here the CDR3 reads CASSPRQGEKTEAFF. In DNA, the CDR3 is TGTGCCAGCAGCCCTAGACAGGGGGAGAAAACTGAAGCTTTCTTT.

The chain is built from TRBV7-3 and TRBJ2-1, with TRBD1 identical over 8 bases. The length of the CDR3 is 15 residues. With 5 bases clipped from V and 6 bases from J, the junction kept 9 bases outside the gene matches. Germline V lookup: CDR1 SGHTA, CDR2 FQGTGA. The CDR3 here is CASSRTGGFGNEQFF. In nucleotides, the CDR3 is TGTGCCAGCAGCCGCACAGGGGGTTTTGGCAATGAGCAGTTCTTC.

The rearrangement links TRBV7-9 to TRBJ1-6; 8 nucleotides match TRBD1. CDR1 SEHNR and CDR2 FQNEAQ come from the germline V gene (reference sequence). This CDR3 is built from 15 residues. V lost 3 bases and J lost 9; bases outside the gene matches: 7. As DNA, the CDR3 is TGTGCCAGCAGCTTCTCCGGACAGGGCAGTTCACCCCTCCACTTT. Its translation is CASSFSGQGSSPLHF.

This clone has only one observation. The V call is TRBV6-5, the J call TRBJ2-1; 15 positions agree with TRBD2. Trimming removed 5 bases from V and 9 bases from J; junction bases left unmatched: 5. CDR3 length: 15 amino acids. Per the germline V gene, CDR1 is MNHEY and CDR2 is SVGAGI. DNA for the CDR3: TGTGCCAGCAGTCCCGGACTAGCGGGGGGGTCTGAGCAGTTCTTC. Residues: CASSPGLAGGSEQFF.

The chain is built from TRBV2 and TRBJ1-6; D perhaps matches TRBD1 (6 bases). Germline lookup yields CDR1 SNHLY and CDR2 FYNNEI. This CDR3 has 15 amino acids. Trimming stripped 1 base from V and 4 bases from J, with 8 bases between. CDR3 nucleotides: TGTGCCAGCAGTGAAGAGGGACATTATAATTCACCCCTCCACTTT. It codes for CASSEEGHYNSPLHF.

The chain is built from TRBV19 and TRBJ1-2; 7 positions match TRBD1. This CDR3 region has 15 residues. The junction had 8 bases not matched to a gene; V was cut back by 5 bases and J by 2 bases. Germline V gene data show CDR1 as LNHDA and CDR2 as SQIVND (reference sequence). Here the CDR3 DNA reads TGTGCCAGTAGTGCCCGCCCGACAGGGAACTATGGCTACACCTTC. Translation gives CASSARPTGNYGYTF.

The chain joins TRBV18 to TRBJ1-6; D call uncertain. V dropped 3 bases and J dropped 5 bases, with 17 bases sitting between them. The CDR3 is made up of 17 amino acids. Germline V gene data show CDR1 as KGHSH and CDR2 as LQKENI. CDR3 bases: TGTGCCAGCTCACCCCTCCCGTATCCCGAGAATAATTCACCCCTCCACTTT. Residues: CASSPLPYPENNSPLHF.

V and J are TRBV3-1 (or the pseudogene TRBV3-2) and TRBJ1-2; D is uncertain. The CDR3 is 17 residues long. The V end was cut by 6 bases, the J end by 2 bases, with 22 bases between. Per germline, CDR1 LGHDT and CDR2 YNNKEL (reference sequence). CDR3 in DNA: TGTGCCAGCAGTCGTTACCCCAAGGAGAAGCGCAACTATGGCTACACCTTC. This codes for CASSRYPKEKRNYGYTF.

This CDR3 is CASSLARPNTEAFF. The CDR3, as DNA: TGCGCCAGCAGCTTGGCCAGGCCGAACACTGAAGCTTTCTTT. The chain couples TRBV5-1 to TRBJ1-1; D remains ambiguous. The CDR3 loop spans 14 amino acids. The germline gives CDR1 SGHRS, CDR2 YFSETQ. The V end lost 0 bases, the J end lost 1 base, and 7 bases lay between the germline ends.

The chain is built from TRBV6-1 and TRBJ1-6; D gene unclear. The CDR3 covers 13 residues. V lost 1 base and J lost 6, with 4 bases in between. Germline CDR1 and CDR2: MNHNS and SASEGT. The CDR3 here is CASSEGANSPLHF. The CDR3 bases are TGTGCCAGCAGTGAAGGGGCTAATTCACCCCTCCACTTT.

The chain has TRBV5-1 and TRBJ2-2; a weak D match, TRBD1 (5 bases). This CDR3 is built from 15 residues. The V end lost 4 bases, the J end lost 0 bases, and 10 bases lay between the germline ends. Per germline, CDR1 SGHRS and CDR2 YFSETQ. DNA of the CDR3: TGCGCCAGCAGCCTGCTGGGGCCGAACACCGGGGAGCTGTTTTTT. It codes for CASSLLGPNTGELFF.

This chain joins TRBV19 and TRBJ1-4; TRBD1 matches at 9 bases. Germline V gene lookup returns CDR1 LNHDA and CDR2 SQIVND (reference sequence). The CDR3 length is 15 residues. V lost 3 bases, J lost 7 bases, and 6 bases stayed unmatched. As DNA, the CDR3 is TGTGCCAGTAGTATTTTGGGGACAGGGTCTGAAAAACTGTTTTTT. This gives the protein CASSILGTGSEKLFF.

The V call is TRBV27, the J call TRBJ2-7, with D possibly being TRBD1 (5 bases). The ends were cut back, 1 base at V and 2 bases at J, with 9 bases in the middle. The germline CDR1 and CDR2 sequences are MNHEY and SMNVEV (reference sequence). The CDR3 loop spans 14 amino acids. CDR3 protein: CASSLLTGAYEQYF. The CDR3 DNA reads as TGTGCCAGCAGTTTATTAACAGGCGCCTACGAGCAGTACTTC.

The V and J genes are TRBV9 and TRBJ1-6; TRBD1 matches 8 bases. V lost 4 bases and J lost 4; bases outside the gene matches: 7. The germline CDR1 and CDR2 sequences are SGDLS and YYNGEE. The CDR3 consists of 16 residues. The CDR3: CASSSRQGPYNSPLHF. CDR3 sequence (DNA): TGTGCCAGCAGCTCTAGACAGGGGCCATATAATTCACCCCTCCACTTT.

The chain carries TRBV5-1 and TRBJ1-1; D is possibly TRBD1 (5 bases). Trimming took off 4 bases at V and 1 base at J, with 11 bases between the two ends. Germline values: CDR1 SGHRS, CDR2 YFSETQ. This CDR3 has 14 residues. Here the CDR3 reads CASSLTAGNTEAFF. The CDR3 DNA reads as TGCGCCAGCAGCCTGACAGCAGGGAACACTGAAGCTTTCTTT.

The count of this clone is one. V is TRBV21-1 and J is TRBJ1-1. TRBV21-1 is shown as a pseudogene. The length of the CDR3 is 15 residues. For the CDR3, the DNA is TGTGCCAGCAGCCAGCGGGCGGACGGTAGGGATGAAGCTTTCTTT. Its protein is CASSQRADGRDEAFF.

The CDR3 DNA follows: TGCGCCAGCAGGGACAGGGCCTACGAGCAGTACTTC. Residues: CASRDRAYEQYF. This rearrangement joins TRBV10-2 to TRBJ2-7, with 8 bases aligning to TRBD1. The germline V gene has CDR1 WSHSY and CDR2 SAAADI. With 6 bases clipped from V and 2 bases from J, the junction kept 0 bases outside the gene matches. This CDR3 has 12 amino acids.

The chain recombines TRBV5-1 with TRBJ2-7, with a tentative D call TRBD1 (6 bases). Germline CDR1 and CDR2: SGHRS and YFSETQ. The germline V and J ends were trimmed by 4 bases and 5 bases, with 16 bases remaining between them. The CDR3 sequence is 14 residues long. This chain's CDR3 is CASSQKGTFDEQYF. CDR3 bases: TGCGCCAGCAGCCAAAAGGGGACATTCGACGAGCAGTACTTC.

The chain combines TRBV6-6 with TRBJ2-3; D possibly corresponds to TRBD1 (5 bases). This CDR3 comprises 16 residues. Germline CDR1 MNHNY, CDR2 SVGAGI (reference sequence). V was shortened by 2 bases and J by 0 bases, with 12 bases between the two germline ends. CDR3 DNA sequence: TGTGCCAGCAGTTACGGGAATGGGGCTAGCACAGATACGCAGTATTTT. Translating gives CASSYGNGASTDTQYF.

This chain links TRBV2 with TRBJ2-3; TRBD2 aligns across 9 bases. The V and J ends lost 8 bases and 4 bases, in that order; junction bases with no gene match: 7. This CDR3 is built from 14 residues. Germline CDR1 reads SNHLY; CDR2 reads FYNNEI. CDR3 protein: CASLGRGGPDTQYF. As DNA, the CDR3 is TGTGCCAGCCTCGGGCGGGGGGGCCCAGATACGCAGTATTTT.